The subject of this entry is one TCR beta chain. Its specific antigen is unknown. Qualities for individual bases were not recorded, and no much larger clone is one base off. Other DNA sequences in this specimen translate into the identical CDR3. Library creation used the immunoSEQ multiplex PCR assay. On the authors' methods: To diagnose cytomegalovirus status from the catalog of TCR beta chain sequences, a statistical classification framework was built. TCRdb limited this immuneACCESS table to in-frame rearrangements with V and J called. A share of clones is missing; checked studies link under half to unresolved V genes, and the rest is unexplained. V and J calls and clone size are given by that table; D and trimming were obtained from the DNA. For this sample the table gives tens of thousands of clones, of which roughly 96% were detected only once. Less than 0.8% of the sample is in the top ten clones.

Separate from the approximately 670-subject first cohort, the validation cohort of some 130 subjects was the group to which the donors belonged. Including cysteine and phenylalanine, the CDR3 has 15 amino acids. Of the read, only the CDR3 DNA is kept; its 45 bases are in frame from base 1. According to the germline V gene, CDR1 reads SGHTA and CDR2 reads FQGNSA. V and J lose 2 bases and 0 bases, and a span of 8 bases separates them. This specimen comes from a study of cytomegalovirus exposure and HLA in healthy donors (dated by TCRdb to 2015 to 2018). Turning to the overall study: According to a later analysis, the 110 or so validation repertoires were produced on the same platform as the roughly 700 repertoires of the first cohort. The study combined high-throughput TCR immunosequencing, statistical association of individual TCRs with disease status, and machine learning to predict cytomegalovirus infection status. A separate validation cohort of 100 to 150 different subjects was used in addition to the approximately 670-subject first cohort. The study was designed to test whether signatures of past pathogen exposure could be identified by cataloging public T cell receptors.

The paper as a whole reports these results and caveats: The study listed 150 to 200 TCR beta chains as associated with cytomegalovirus. A later analysis found that TCRs clustered in the first cohort also tended to co-occur in the roughly 120 validation repertoires, with more than 90% of cluster scores above 0. Most TCR sequences were observed very rarely across donors, whereas some public TCRs were present in many individuals. It was suggested by the authors that the approach could potentially be generalized to other disease states and immunological phenotypes. In both the original and validation cohorts, the classifier was reported to diagnose cytomegalovirus status with high specificity and sensitivity. Three of the identified cytomegalovirus-associated TCR beta chains were confirmed in vitro to be specific for cytomegalovirus antigens. A later analysis had no HLA typing for the validation cohort, so co-occurrence there was scored across all 110 or so repertoires.

The TCR originated in a man aged 18-30 years in good health and CMV-seronegative. Sequencing was carried out using PBMCs. This receptor chain uses TRBV7-2 and TRBJ1-5, with TRBD1 perhaps the D gene, on 5 matching bases. The CDR3 protein is CASSLLGASNQPQHF. The nucleotides read TGTGCCAGCAGCTTACTAGGGGCTAGCAATCAGCCCCAGCATTTT.